This entry is about one T cell receptor beta chain. The data originate from a study of TIL therapy for anti-PD-1-resistant metastatic lung cancer. The time point is: pre-treatment sample, taken before nivolumab and TIL therapy. Tumor tissue came from excised metastases, mostly pleural nodules or supraclavicular lymph nodes. Sequencing used immunoSEQ v3. Clones were read by immunoSEQ multiplex PCR, and TCRdb kept only the in-frame ones, dropping some. This table has about 95,000 clones, about three fifths appearing once. The germline CDR1 and CDR2 sequences are LNHDA and SQIVND (reference sequence). V gave up 3 bases and J gave up 8 bases; unmatched junction bases: 9. This CDR3 has 16 residues.

The sequences come from tumor tissue, collected at baseline. This sequence originates from a person aged 25-85 years with non-small cell lung cancer. The rearrangement joins TRBV19 to TRBJ2-1; TRBD1 matches at 11 bases. CDR3 bases: TGTGCCAGTAGTATTAGGGGGACAGGGGGGTTCGATGAGCAGTTCTTC. Translating gives CASSIRGTGGFDEQFF.